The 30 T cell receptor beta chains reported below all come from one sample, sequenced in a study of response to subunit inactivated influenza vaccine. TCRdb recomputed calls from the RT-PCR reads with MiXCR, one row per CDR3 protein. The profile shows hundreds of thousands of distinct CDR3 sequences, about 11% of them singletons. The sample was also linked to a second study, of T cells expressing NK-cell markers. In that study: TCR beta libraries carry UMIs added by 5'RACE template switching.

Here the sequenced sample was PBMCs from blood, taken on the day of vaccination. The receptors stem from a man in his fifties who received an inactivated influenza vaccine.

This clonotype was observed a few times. CDR3 in amino acids: CASSWTSGGSYNEQFF. In DNA form, the CDR3 reads TGTGCCAGCAGTTGGACTAGCGGGGGTTCCTACAATGAGCAGTTCTTC. The chain couples TRBV12-3 or TRBV12-4 to TRBJ2-1; 13 bases fit TRBD2. The CDR3 loop spans 16 amino acids. The V and J ends lost 4 bases and 1 base, in that order; junction bases with no gene match: 1.

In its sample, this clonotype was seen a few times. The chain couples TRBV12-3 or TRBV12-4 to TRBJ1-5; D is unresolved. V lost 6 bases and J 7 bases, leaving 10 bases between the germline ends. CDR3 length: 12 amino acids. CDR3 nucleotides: TGTGCCAGCAGCACTGACGGACAGCCCCAGCATTTT. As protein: CASSTDGQPQHF.

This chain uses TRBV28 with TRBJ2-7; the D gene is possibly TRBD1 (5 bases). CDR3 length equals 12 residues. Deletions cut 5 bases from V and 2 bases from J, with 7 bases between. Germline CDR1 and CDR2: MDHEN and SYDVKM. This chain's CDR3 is CASSRQTYEQYF. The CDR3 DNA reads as TGTGCCAGCAGTAGACAGACCTACGAGCAGTACTTC. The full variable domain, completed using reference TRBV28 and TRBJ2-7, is DVKVTQSSRYLVKRTGEKVFLECVQDMDHENMFWYRQDPGLGLRLIYFSYDVKMKEKGDIPEGYSVSREKKERFSLILESASTNQTSMYLCASSRQTYEQYFGPGTRLTVT.

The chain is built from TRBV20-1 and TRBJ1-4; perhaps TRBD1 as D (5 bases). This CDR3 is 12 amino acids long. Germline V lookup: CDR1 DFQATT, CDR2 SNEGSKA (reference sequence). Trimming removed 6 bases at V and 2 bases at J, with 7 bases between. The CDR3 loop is CSAAGTNEKLFF. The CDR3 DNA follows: TGCAGTGCGGCAGGGACTAATGAAAAACTGTTTTTT.

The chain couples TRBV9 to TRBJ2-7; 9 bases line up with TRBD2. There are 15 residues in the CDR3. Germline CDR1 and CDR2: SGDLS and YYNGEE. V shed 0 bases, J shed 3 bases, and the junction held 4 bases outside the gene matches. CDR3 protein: CASSVGSTSGYEQYF. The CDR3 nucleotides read TGTGCCAGCAGCGTAGGCTCGACTAGCGGCTACGAGCAGTACTTC.

The CDR3 loop is CAISRTSGSSYEQYF. CDR3 coding DNA: TGTGCCATCAGTCGGACTAGCGGGAGCTCCTACGAGCAGTACTTC. V gene TRBV10-3 combines with J gene TRBJ2-7; 13 bases match TRBD2. The CDR3 is made up of 15 amino acids. Per germline, CDR1 ENHRY and CDR2 SYGVKD. Losses at the gene ends were 5 bases for V and 0 bases for J; bases not matched to a gene: 1.

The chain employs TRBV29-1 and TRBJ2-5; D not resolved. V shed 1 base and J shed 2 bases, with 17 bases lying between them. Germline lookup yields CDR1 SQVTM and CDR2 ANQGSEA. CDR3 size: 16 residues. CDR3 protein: CSVEGDTVGTQETQYF. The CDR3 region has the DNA TGCAGCGTTGAAGGCGATACCGTGGGAACTCAAGAGACCCAGTACTTC.

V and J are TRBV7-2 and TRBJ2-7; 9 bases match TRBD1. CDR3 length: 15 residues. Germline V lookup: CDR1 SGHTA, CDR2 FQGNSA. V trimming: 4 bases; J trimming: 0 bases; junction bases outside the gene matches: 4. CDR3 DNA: TGTGCCAGCAGCTCACAGGGGGCGTCCTCCTACGAGCAGTACTTC. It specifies CASSSQGASSYEQYF.

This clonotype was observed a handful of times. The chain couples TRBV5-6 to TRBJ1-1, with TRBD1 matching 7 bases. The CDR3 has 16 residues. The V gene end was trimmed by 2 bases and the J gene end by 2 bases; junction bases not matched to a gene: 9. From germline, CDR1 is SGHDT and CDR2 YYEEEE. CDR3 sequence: CASSFTGQAFNTEAFF. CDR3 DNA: TGTGCCAGCAGCTTTACTGGACAGGCCTTTAACACTGAAGCTTTCTTT.

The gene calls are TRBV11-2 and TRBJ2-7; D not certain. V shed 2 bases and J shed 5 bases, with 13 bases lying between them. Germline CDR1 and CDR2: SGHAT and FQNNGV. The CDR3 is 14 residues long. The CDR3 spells CASSLNRMGNEQYF. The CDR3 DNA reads TGTGCCAGCAGCTTAAACCGAATGGGGAACGAGCAGTACTTC.

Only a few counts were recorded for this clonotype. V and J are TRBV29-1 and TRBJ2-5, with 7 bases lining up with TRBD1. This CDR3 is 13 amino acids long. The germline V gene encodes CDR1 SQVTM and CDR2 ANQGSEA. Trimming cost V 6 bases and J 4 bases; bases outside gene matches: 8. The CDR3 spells CSVPATGRETQYF. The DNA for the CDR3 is TGCAGCGTCCCCGCGACAGGGAGAGAGACCCAGTACTTC.

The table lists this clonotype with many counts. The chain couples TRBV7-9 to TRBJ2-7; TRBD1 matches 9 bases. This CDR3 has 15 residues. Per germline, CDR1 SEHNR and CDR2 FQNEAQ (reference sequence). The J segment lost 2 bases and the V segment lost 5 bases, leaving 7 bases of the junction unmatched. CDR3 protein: CASSIAGTGTYEQYF. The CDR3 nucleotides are TGTGCCAGCAGCATCGCCGGGACAGGGACCTACGAGCAGTACTTC.

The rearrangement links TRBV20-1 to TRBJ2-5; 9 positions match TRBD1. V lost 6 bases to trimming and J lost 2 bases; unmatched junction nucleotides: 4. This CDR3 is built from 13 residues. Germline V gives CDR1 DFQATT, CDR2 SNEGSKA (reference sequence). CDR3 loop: CSARGTGQETQYF. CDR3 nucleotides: TGCAGTGCCAGGGGGACAGGGCAAGAGACCCAGTACTTC.

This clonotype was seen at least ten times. The CDR3 DNA sequence: TGCGCCAGCAGCCAACTAGCGGGAGGTGGCACCTACGAGCAGTACTTC. It yields the protein CASSQLAGGGTYEQYF. The genes are TRBV5-1 and TRBJ2-7, with TRBD2 matching over 12 bases. The germline V gene encodes CDR1 SGHRS and CDR2 YFSETQ. V dropped 4 bases and J dropped 2; count of bases not matched to a gene: 7. This CDR3 has 16 residues.

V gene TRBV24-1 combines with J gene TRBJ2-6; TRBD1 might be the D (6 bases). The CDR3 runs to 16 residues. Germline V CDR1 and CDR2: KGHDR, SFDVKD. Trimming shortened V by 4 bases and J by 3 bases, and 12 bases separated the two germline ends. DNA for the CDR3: TGTGCCACCAGTGACCCTACAGGGTTTGGGGCCAACGTCCTGACTTTC. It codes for CATSDPTGFGANVLTF.

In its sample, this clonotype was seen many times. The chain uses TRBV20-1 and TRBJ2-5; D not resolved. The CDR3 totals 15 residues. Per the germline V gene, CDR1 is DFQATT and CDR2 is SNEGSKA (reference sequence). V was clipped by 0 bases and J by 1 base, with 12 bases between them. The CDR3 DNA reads TGCAGTGCTAGAGAATTGGGCAGAAGCCAAGAGACCCAGTACTTC. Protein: CSARELGRSQETQYF.

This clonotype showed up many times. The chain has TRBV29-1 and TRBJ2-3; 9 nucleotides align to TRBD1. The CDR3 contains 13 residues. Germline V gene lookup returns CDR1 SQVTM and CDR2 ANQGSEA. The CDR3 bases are TGCAGAGGGGGACAGGGCCCCACAGATACGCAGTATTTT. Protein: CRGGQGPTDTQYF.

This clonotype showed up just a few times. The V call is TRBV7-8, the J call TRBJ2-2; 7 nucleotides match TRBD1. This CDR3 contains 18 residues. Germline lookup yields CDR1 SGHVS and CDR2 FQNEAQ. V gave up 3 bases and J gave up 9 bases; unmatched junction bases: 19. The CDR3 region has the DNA TGTGCCAGCAGCTTTTCTCCGGGACAGACCGAAAGGAGCTGGGAGCTGTTTTTT. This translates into CASSFSPGQTERSWELFF.

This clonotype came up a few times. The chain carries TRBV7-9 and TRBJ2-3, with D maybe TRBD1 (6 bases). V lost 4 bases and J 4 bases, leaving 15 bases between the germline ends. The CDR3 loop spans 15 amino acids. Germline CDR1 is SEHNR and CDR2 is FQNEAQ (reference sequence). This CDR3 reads CASSSAGTKADTQYF. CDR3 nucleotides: TGTGCCAGCAGCTCCGCCGGGACAAAGGCAGATACGCAGTATTTT.

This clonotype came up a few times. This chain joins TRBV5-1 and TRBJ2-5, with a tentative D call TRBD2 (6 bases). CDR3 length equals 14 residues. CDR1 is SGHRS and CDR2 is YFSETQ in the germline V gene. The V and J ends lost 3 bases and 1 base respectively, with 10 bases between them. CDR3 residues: CASSWVGGQETQYF. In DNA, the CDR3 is TGCGCCAGCAGCTGGGTCGGGGGCCAAGAGACCCAGTACTTC.

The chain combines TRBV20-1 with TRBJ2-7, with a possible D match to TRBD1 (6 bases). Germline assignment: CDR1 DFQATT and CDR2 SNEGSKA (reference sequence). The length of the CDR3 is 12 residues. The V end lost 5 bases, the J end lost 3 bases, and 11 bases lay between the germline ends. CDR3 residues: CSAVGQFYEQYF. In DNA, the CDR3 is TGCAGTGCTGTCGGACAGTTCTACGAGCAGTACTTC.

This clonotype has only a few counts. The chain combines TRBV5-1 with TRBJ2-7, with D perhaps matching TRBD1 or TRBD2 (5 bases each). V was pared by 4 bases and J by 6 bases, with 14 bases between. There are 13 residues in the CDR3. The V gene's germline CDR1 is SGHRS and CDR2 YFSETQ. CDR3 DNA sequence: TGCGCCAGCAGCGCGGCGAGGGGTTTCGAGCAGTACTTC. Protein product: CASSAARGFEQYF.

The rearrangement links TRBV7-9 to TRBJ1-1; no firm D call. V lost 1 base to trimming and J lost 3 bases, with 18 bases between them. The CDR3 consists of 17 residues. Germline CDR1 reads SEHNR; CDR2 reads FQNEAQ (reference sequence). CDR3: CASSLDSAIRGDTEAFF. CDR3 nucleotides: TGTGCCAGCAGCTTAGACAGTGCGATCCGTGGGGACACTGAAGCTTTCTTT.

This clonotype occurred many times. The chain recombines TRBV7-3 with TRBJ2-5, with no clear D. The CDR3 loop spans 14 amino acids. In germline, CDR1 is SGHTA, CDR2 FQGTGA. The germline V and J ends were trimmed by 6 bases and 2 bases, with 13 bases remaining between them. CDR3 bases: TGTGCCAGCAGTCTCGGGCACCAACAAGAGACCCAGTACTTC. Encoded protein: CASSLGHQQETQYF. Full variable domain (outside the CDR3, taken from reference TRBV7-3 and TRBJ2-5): GAGVSQTPSNKVTEKGKYVELRCDPISGHTALYWYRQSLGQGPEFLIYFQGTGAADDSGLPNDRFFAVRPEGSVSTLKIQRTERGDSAVYLCASSLGHQQETQYFGPGTRLLVL.

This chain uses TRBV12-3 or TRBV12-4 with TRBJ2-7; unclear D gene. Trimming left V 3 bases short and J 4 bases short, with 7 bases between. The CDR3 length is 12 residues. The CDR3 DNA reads TGTGCCAGCAGTTTGTGGCAGTACGAGCAGTACTTC. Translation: CASSLWQYEQYF.

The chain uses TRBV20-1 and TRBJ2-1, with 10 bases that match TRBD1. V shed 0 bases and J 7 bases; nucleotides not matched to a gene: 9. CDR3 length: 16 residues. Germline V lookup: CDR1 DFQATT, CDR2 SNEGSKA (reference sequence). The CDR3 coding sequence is TGCAGTGCTAGAGAGGCTGACAGGGGGCGCGGGAATGAGCAGTTCTTC. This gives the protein CSAREADRGRGNEQFF.

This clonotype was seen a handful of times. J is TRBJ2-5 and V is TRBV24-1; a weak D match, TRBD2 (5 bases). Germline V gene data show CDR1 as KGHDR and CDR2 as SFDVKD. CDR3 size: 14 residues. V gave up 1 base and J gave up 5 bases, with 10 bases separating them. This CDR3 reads CATSDFPSSETQYF. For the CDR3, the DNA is TGTGCCACCAGTGATTTCCCTAGCTCGGAGACCCAGTACTTC.

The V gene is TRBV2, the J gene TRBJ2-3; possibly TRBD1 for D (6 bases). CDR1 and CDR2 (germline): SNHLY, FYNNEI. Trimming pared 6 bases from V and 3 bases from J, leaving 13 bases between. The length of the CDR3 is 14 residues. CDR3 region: CASRTGFSTDTQYF. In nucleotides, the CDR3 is TGTGCCAGCAGAACAGGGTTTTCGACAGATACGCAGTATTTT. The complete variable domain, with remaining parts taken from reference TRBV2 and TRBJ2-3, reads EPEVTQTPSHQVTQMGQEVILRCVPISNHLYFYWYRQILGQKVEFLVSFYNNEISEKSEIFDDQFSVERPDGSNFTLKIRSTKLEDSAMYFCASRTGFSTDTQYFGPGTRLTVL.

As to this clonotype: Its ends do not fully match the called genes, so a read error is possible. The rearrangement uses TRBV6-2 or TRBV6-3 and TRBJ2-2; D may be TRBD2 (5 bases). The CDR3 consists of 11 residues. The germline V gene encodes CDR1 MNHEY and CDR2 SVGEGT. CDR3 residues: CASSFTGELLF. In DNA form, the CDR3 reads TGTGCCAGCAGTTTCACTGGGGAGCTGCTTTTT.

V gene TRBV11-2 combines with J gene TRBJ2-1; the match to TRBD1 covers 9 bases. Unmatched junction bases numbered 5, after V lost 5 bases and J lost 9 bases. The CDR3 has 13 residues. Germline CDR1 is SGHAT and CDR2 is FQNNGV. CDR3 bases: TGTGCCAGCAGCCAGGGACAGGGCATTGAGCAGTTCTTC. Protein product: CASSQGQGIEQFF.